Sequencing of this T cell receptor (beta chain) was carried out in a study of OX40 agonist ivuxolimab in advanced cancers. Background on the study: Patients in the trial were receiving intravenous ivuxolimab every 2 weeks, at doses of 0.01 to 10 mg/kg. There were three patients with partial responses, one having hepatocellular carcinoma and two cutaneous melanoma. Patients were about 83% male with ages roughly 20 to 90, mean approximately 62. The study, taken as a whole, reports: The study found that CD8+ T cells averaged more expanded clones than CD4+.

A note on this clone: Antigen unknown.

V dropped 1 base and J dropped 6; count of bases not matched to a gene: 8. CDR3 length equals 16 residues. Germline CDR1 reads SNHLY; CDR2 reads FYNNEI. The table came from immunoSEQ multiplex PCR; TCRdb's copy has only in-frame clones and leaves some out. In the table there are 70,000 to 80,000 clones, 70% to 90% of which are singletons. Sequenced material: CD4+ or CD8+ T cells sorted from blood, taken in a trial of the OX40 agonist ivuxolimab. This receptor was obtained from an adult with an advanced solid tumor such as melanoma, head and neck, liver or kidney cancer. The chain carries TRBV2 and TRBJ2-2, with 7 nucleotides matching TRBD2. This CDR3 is CASSEGGGSQPGELFF. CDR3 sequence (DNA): TGTGCCAGCAGTGAAGGTGGCGGGAGTCAGCCCGGGGAGCTGTTTTTT.